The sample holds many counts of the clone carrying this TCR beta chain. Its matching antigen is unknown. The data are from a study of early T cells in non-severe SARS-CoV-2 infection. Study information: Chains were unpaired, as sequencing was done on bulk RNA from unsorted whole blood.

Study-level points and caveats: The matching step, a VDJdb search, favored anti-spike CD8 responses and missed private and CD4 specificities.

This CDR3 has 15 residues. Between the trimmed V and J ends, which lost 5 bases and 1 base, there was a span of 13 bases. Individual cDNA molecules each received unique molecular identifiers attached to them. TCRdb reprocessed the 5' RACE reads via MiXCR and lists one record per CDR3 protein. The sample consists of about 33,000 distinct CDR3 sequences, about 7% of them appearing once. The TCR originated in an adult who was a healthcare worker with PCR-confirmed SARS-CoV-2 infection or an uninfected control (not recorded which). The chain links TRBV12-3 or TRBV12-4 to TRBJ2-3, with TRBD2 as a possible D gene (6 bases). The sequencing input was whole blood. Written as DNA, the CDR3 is TGTGCCAGCAGTCCAACCGGGAGCGGCACAGATACGCAGTATTTT. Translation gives CASSPTGSGTDTQYF.